What follows are 19 T cell receptor beta chains derived from one specimen sequenced in a study of shared clonotypes between healthy human individuals. The repertoire was sequenced with immunoSEQ multiplex PCR; TCRdb's copy has only in-frame clones and lacks some. In the table there are about 680,000 clones, around four fifths of which are singletons. The sample taken for sequencing was memory CD4+ T cells sorted from blood. Documented subset: CD45RA-negative fraction. All receptors come from a woman aged 25 to 39 in good health.

The V call is TRBV2, the J call TRBJ2-1; unclear D gene. Trimming shortened V by 5 bases and J by 10 bases, and 21 bases separated the two germline ends. The CDR3 loop spans 15 amino acids. CDR1 and CDR2 (germline): SNHLY, FYNNEI. The CDR3 DNA sequence: TGTGCCAGCAGTCCTGCCCCCAGTATATTTTACGAGCAGTTCTTC. This codes for CASSPAPSIFYEQFF.

The V and J genes are TRBV2 and TRBJ2-5; 14 nucleotides line up with TRBD2. With V trimmed by 1 base and J by 0 bases, 4 bases remained unmatched. This CDR3 region has 18 residues. Germline assignment: CDR1 SNHLY and CDR2 FYNNEI. The CDR3 DNA sequence: TGTGCCAGCAGTGAAGGGCGGACTAGCGGGGGGTACCAAGAGACCCAGTACTTC. Its translation is CASSEGRTSGGYQETQYF.

This chain joins TRBV9 and TRBJ1-1, with D hard to call. V lost 0 bases to trimming and J lost 1 base, with 7 bases between them. The CDR3 runs to 14 residues. Germline assignment: CDR1 SGDLS and CDR2 YYNGEE. This chain's CDR3 is CASSVEQQNTEAFF. The CDR3 region has the DNA TGTGCCAGCAGCGTAGAACAGCAGAACACTGAAGCTTTCTTT.

The V call is TRBV2, the J call TRBJ2-7, with D unclear. Germline V gene data show CDR1 as SNHLY and CDR2 as FYNNEI. V shed 2 bases and J shed 2 bases, with 13 bases lying between them. This CDR3 is built from 15 residues. CDR3 loop: CASSERGPLAYEQYF. The CDR3 DNA reads TGTGCCAGCAGTGAACGCGGCCCATTGGCCTACGAGCAGTACTTC.

V usage is TRBV27 and J usage is TRBJ2-2; 11 bases fit TRBD2. The germline gives CDR1 MNHEY, CDR2 SMNVEV (reference sequence). The length of the CDR3 is 19 residues. Trimming at V came to 5 bases and at J to 6 bases, leaving 17 bases not matched to a gene. The CDR3 sequence is CASSQFGTSGHLGPGELFF. CDR3 DNA sequence: TGTGCCAGCAGTCAATTCGGGACTAGCGGACATCTGGGGCCCGGGGAGCTGTTTTTT.

The rearrangement uses TRBV4-1 and TRBJ2-3; possible D gene TRBD1, 6 bases. CDR1 and CDR2 from the germline V gene are MGHRA and YSYEKL. V was cut by 4 bases and J by 5 bases, with 10 bases left in between. CDR3 length: 13 residues. CDR3 sequence: CASSRSGVDTQYF. The CDR3 DNA follows: TGCGCCAGCAGCCGTTCAGGGGTAGATACGCAGTATTTT.

This clone appeared a single time. The chain's CDR3 is CASTLGLASNEQYF. CDR3 DNA sequence: TGTGCCAGCACCCTAGGACTAGCTAGCAACGAGCAGTACTTC. This chain connects TRBV2 to TRBJ2-7; TRBD2 matches 8 bases. The CDR3 spans 14 residues. Germline V gene data show CDR1 as SNHLY and CDR2 as FYNNEI. Trimming took 7 bases from V and 5 from J; bases not matched to a gene: 10.

The rearrangement links TRBV28 to TRBJ2-7; D might be TRBD1 or TRBD2, each matching 6 bases. Germline loops: CDR1 MDHEN, CDR2 SYDVKM. This CDR3 has 14 amino acids. V was cut by 6 bases and J by 5 bases, with 17 bases left in between. For the CDR3, the DNA is TGTGCCAGCAGACTACTCCAGGGGAGGCACGAGCAGTACTTC. Translation gives CASRLLQGRHEQYF.

V gene TRBV6-1 combines with J gene TRBJ2-1; tentative D call: TRBD1 (5 bases). CDR3 length equals 15 residues. The V end was cut by 2 bases, the J end by 6 bases, with 14 bases between. Germline V gives CDR1 MNHNS, CDR2 SASEGT. The DNA for the CDR3 is TGTGCCAGCAGTGAACGACCCAGGGTACGCAATGAGCAGTTCTTC. Translated, it gives CASSERPRVRNEQFF.

This clone was counted only a few times. The genes are TRBV11-2 and TRBJ2-5, with 11 bases matching TRBD2. With 2 bases clipped from V and 2 bases from J, the junction kept 4 bases outside the gene matches. The V gene's germline CDR1 is SGHAT and CDR2 FQNNGV. The CDR3 contains 16 residues. Written as DNA, the CDR3 is TGTGCCAGCAGCTTATTAATAGCGGGAGGGCAAGAGACCCAGTACTTC. Its protein is CASSLLIAGGQETQYF.

The CDR3 reads CASRAYEQYF. CDR3 DNA: TGTGCCAGCAGGGCCTACGAGCAGTACTTC. This chain links TRBV6-1 with TRBJ2-7; D unresolved. Per the germline V gene, CDR1 is MNHNS and CDR2 is SASEGT. Trimming removed 6 bases at V and 2 bases at J, with 2 bases between. This CDR3 spans 10 amino acids.

This clone has a single count. The chain carries TRBV9 and TRBJ2-3; D not certain. Germline V lookup: CDR1 SGDLS, CDR2 YYNGEE. This CDR3 comprises 14 residues. V lost 2 bases, J lost 0 bases, and 7 bases lay in between. The CDR3 nucleotides are TGTGCCAGCAGCGTGAGGCAGAGCACAGATACGCAGTATTTT. This gives the protein CASSVRQSTDTQYF.

The chain employs TRBV27 and TRBJ2-1; TRBD2 aligns across 11 bases. The CDR3 loop spans 13 amino acids. After removal of 6 bases from V and 9 bases from J, the junction contained 4 bases not matched to a gene. CDR1 MNHEY and CDR2 SMNVEV come from the germline V gene (reference sequence). CDR3 sequence (DNA): TGTGCCAGCAGATATCTAGCGGGAGGTGAGCAGTTCTTC. Amino acids: CASRYLAGGEQFF.

The rearrangement links TRBV6-5 to TRBJ1-2; possible D gene TRBD1, 6 bases. Germline CDR1 is MNHEY and CDR2 is SVGAGI. The CDR3 is 16 amino acids. The V and J ends lost 1 base and 5 bases respectively, with 17 bases between them. The CDR3 DNA reads as TGTGCCAGCAGTTACTTTAAACGGACAGCAACTTATGGCTACACCTTC. This translates into CASSYFKRTATYGYTF.

V gene TRBV7-2 combines with J gene TRBJ2-3; D may match TRBD1 or TRBD2 (5 bases each). Deletions cut 5 bases from V and 11 bases from J, with 23 bases between. Germline CDR1 and CDR2: SGHTA and FQGNSA. CDR3 length: 15 amino acids. The CDR3 region is CASSRKYLGDGGQYF. CDR3 nucleotide sequence: TGTGCCAGCAGCCGAAAATACCTAGGGGATGGGGGGCAGTATTTT.

This clone was seen only once. The rearrangement uses TRBV7-9 and TRBJ2-2; TRBD1 agrees at 7 bases. V was pared by 4 bases and J by 1 base, with 6 bases of the junction left unmatched. CDR1 and CDR2 (germline): SEHNR, FQNEAQ (reference sequence). There are 16 residues in the CDR3. CDR3 region: CASSSQTGKNTGELFF. The DNA of the CDR3 is TGTGCCAGCAGCTCCCAGACAGGGAAGAACACCGGGGAGCTGTTTTTT.

This clone occurred a few times. The V and J genes are TRBV14 and TRBJ2-3; 13 bases agree with TRBD2. The CDR3 is 18 residues long. Germline CDR1 is SGHDN and CDR2 is FVKESK. Losses at the gene ends were 4 bases for V and 3 bases for J; bases not matched to a gene: 10. Written as DNA, the CDR3 is TGTGCCAGCAGCCTAAGACGGACTAGCGGGAGACGGACAGATACGCAGTATTTT. This encodes CASSLRRTSGRRTDTQYF.

The V call is TRBV28, the J call TRBJ2-7, with D perhaps TRBD1 or TRBD2 (5 bases each). Germline V lookup: CDR1 MDHEN, CDR2 SYDVKM. Trimming took 1 base from V and 2 from J, leaving 18 bases between them. The CDR3 consists of 17 residues. The CDR3 spells CASSLSEGFGPTYEQYF. CDR3 in DNA: TGTGCCAGCAGTTTATCTGAGGGGTTCGGGCCAACCTACGAGCAGTACTTC. The whole variable domain, filled in from reference TRBV28 and TRBJ2-7, reads DVKVTQSSRYLVKRTGEKVFLECVQDMDHENMFWYRQDPGLGLRLIYFSYDVKMKEKGDIPEGYSVSREKKERFSLILESASTNQTSMYLCASSLSEGFGPTYEQYFGPGTRLTVT.

V gene TRBV28 combines with J gene TRBJ1-2; the match to TRBD1 covers 11 bases. The CDR3 length is 17 residues. Germline CDR1 is MDHEN and CDR2 is SYDVKM. V lost 5 bases, J lost 8 bases, and 16 bases stayed unmatched. The DNA for the CDR3 is TGTGCCAGCAGTCCCGAGGTTTTCGGGACAGGGGGTCGGGGCTACACCTTC. Translating gives CASSPEVFGTGGRGYTF.